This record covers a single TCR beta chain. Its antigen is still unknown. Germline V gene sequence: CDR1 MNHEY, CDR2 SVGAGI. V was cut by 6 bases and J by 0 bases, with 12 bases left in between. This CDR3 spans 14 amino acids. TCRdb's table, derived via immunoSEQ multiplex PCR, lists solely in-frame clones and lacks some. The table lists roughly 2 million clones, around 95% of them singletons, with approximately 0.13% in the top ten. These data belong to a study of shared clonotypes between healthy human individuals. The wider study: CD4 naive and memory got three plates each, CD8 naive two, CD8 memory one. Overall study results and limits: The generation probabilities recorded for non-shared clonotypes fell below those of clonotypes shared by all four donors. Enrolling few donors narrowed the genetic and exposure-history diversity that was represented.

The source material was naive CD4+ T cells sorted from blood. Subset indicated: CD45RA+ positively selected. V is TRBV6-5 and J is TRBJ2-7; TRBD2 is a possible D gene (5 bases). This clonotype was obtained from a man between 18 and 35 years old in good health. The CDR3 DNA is TGTGCCAGCAGACTAGACACTCTCTCCTACGAGCAGTACTTC. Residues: CASRLDTLSYEQYF.